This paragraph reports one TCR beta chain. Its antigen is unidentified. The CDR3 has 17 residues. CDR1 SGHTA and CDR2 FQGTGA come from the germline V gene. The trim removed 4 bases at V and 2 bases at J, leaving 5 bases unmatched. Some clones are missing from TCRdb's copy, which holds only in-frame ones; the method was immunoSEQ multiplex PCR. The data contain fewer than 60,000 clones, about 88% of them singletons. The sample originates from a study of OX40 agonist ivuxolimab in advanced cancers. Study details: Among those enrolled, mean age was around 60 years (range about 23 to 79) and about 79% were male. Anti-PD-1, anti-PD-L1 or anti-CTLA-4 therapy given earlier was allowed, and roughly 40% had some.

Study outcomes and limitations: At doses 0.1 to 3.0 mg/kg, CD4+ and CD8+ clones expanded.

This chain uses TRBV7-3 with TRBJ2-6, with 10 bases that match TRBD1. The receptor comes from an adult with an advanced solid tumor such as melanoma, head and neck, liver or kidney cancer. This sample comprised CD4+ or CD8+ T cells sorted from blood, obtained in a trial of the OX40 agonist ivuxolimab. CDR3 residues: CASSSRQGAPGANVLTF. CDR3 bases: TGTGCCAGCAGCTCCAGACAGGGGGCTCCTGGGGCCAACGTCCTGACTTTC.